This is a list of T cell receptor beta chains from one sample in a study of shared clonotypes between healthy human individuals. Profiling relied on immunoSEQ multiplex PCR, and the TCRdb table lists in-frame clones only, not all of them. The sample has over a million clones, around 97% seen once; the top ten hold approximately 1.2%. The specimen was naive CD4+ T cells sorted from blood. The receptor set was obtained from a man aged 30 to 45 in good health. Both conserved end residues are part of each CDR3. Fields, in order: D gene, clone size, V gene, J gene, CDR3 protein, CDR3 DNA. The D gene is left open where the match is weak. Part of the rows lack a size; the others show once, few, many or a class for expanded clones.

d_call: TRBD1; clone_size: .; v_call: TRBV7-8; j_call: TRBJ1-5; cdr3_aa: CASSPQGPIRQPQHF; cdr3_nt: TGTGCCAGCAGCCCACAGGGGCCCATTAGGCAGCCCCAGCATTTT
d_call: .; clone_size: .; v_call: TRBV11-2; j_call: TRBJ2-3; cdr3_aa: CASIQDLWDTQYF; cdr3_nt: TGTGCCAGCATCCAGGACCTCTGGGATACGCAGTATTTT
d_call: TRBD2; clone_size: .; v_call: TRBV6-5; j_call: TRBJ2-2; cdr3_aa: CASRLLGGRPGELFF; cdr3_nt: TGTGCCAGCAGACTCTTGGGCGGGAGGCCCGGGGAGCTGTTTTTT
d_call: .; clone_size: once; v_call: TRBV30; j_call: TRBJ2-1; cdr3_aa: CAWSEGWGNEQFF; cdr3_nt: TGTGCCTGGAGTGAGGGTTGGGGGAATGAGCAGTTCTTC
d_call: .; clone_size: .; v_call: TRBV4-3; j_call: TRBJ2-7; cdr3_aa: CASSQDRDYEQYF; cdr3_nt: TGCGCCAGCAGCCAAGATCGGGACTACGAGCAGTACTTC
d_call: .; clone_size: .; v_call: TRBV7-8; j_call: TRBJ2-1; cdr3_aa: CASSFPPLGSYNEQFF; cdr3_nt: TGTGCCAGCAGCTTCCCTCCCCTCGGGTCATACAATGAGCAGTTCTTC
d_call: .; clone_size: .; v_call: TRBV5-4; j_call: TRBJ1-1; cdr3_aa: CASSLIGNTEAFF; cdr3_nt: TGTGCCAGCAGTCTGATTGGGAACACTGAAGCTTTCTTT
d_call: TRBD1; clone_size: .; v_call: TRBV7-2; j_call: TRBJ2-5; cdr3_aa: CASSFDRGQTETQYF; cdr3_nt: TGTGCCAGCAGCTTCGACAGGGGGCAGACGGAGACCCAGTACTTC
d_call: .; clone_size: .; v_call: TRBV5-6; j_call: TRBJ2-1; cdr3_aa: CASSLETVRERGSEQFF; cdr3_nt: TGTGCCAGCAGCTTGGAGACGGTGCGGGAGAGGGGGAGTGAGCAGTTCTTC
d_call: TRBD2; clone_size: .; v_call: TRBV28; j_call: TRBJ2-5; cdr3_aa: CASSFPAGGKETQYF; cdr3_nt: TGTGCCAGCAGTTTTCCCGCGGGGGGAAAAGAGACCCAGTACTTC
d_call: .; clone_size: .; v_call: TRBV5-1; j_call: TRBJ2-3; cdr3_aa: CASSPRTVADTQYF; cdr3_nt: TGCGCCAGCAGCCCTAGGACAGTCGCAGATACGCAGTATTTT
d_call: TRBD1; clone_size: .; v_call: TRBV27; j_call: TRBJ1-2; cdr3_aa: CASSLPGGYGYTF; cdr3_nt: TGTGCCAGCAGTTTACCAGGGGGCTATGGCTACACCTTC
d_call: .; clone_size: .; v_call: TRBV7-6; j_call: TRBJ2-3; cdr3_aa: CASSPGTLFTDTQYF; cdr3_nt: TGTGCCAGCAGCCCCGGGACACTTTTCACAGATACGCAGTATTTT
d_call: TRBD1; clone_size: .; v_call: TRBV28; j_call: TRBJ1-2; cdr3_aa: CASSFGGETGFSYGYTF; cdr3_nt: TGTGCCAGCAGTTTTGGGGGGGAGACAGGGTTTAGCTATGGCTACACCTTC
d_call: .; clone_size: .; v_call: TRBV27; j_call: TRBJ2-3; cdr3_aa: CASRTRLVNTDTQYF; cdr3_nt: TGTGCCAGCAGGACCAGACTAGTGAACACAGATACGCAGTATTTT
d_call: TRBD2; clone_size: once; v_call: TRBV10-2; j_call: TRBJ2-7; cdr3_aa: CASSDPTGLAGGSNYEQYF; cdr3_nt: TGCGCCAGCAGTGACCCAACGGGACTAGCGGGAGGATCAAACTACGAGCAGTACTTC
d_call: .; clone_size: once; v_call: TRBV2; j_call: TRBJ2-2; cdr3_aa: CASRERGTGELFF; cdr3_nt: TGTGCCAGCAGAGAGCGCGGCACCGGGGAGCTGTTTTTT
d_call: .; clone_size: .; v_call: TRBV10-3; j_call: TRBJ2-7; cdr3_aa: CAIRSGPYEQYF; cdr3_nt: TGTGCCATCAGATCCGGTCCGTACGAGCAGTACTTC
d_call: .; clone_size: .; v_call: TRBV29-1; j_call: TRBJ2-7; cdr3_aa: CSVVRDSAFTYEQYF; cdr3_nt: TGCAGCGTTGTCCGGGACTCAGCATTTACCTACGAGCAGTACTTC
d_call: .; clone_size: .; v_call: TRBV21-1; j_call: TRBJ2-7; cdr3_aa: CASSKVEVKTYEQYF; cdr3_nt: TGTGCCAGCAGCAAAGTAGAGGTTAAGACCTACGAGCAGTACTTC
d_call: TRBD2; clone_size: .; v_call: TRBV5-4; j_call: TRBJ2-3; cdr3_aa: CASSLGTSGTDTQYF; cdr3_nt: TGTGCCAGCAGCCTCGGGACTAGCGGCACAGATACGCAGTATTTT
d_call: .; clone_size: .; v_call: TRBV28; j_call: TRBJ2-1; cdr3_aa: CASSQWGTGRDEQFF; cdr3_nt: TGTGCCAGCAGCCAATGGGGTACCGGCCGGGATGAGCAGTTCTTC
d_call: .; clone_size: .; v_call: TRBV5-5; j_call: TRBJ2-5; cdr3_aa: CASSLGSVSGQETQYF; cdr3_nt: TGTGCCAGCAGCTTGGGTAGTGTGTCAGGTCAAGAGACCCAGTACTTC
d_call: .; clone_size: .; v_call: TRBV6-6; j_call: TRBJ1-1; cdr3_aa: CASSYSGGLNTEAFF; cdr3_nt: TGTGCCAGCAGTTACTCGGGAGGGTTGAACACTGAAGCTTTCTTT
d_call: .; clone_size: .; v_call: TRBV19; j_call: TRBJ2-4; cdr3_aa: CASSIPPRVPGAKNIQYF; cdr3_nt: TGTGCCAGTAGTATCCCCCCTCGCGTGCCGGGCGCTAAAAACATTCAGTACTTC
d_call: TRBD1; clone_size: .; v_call: TRBV5-1; j_call: TRBJ2-7; cdr3_aa: CASSLDRGYEQYF; cdr3_nt: TGCGCCAGCAGCTTGGACAGGGGCTACGAGCAGTACTTC
d_call: TRBD1; clone_size: once; v_call: TRBV7-2; j_call: TRBJ1-2; cdr3_aa: CASSWTGMDGYTF; cdr3_nt: TGTGCCAGCAGCTGGACAGGGATGGATGGCTACACCTTC
d_call: TRBD2; clone_size: .; v_call: TRBV5-4; j_call: TRBJ2-1; cdr3_aa: CASSSTSGRAYNEQFF; cdr3_nt: TGTGCCAGCAGCTCGACGAGCGGGAGGGCCTACAATGAGCAGTTCTTC
d_call: TRBD2; clone_size: .; v_call: TRBV6-4; j_call: TRBJ2-7; cdr3_aa: CAIRTSGFFFSYEQYF; cdr3_nt: TGTGCCATACGGACTAGCGGGTTCTTCTTCTCCTACGAGCAGTACTTC
d_call: .; clone_size: .; v_call: TRBV2; j_call: TRBJ1-5; cdr3_aa: CASKEQAPSNQPQHF; cdr3_nt: TGTGCCAGCAAAGAACAGGCTCCATCGAATCAGCCCCAGCATTTT